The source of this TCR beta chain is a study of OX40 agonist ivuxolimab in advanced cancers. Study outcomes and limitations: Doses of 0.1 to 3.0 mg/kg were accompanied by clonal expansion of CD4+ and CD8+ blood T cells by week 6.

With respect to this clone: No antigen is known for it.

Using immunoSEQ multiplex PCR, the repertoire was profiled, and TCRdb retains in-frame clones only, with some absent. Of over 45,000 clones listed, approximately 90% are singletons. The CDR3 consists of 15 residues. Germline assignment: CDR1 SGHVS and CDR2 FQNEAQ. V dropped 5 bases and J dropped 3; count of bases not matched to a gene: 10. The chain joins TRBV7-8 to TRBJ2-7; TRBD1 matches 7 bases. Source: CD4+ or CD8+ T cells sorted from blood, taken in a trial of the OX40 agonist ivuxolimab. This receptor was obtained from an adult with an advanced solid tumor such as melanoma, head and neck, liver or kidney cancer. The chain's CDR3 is CASSTLQGSSYEQYF. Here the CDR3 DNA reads TGTGCCAGCAGCACACTACAGGGGTCCAGCTACGAGCAGTACTTC. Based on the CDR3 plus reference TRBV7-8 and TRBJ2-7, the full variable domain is GAGVSQSPRYKVAKRGQDVALRCDPISGHVSLFWYQQALGQGPEFLTYFQNEAQLDKSGLPSDRFFAERPEGSVSTLKIQRTQQEDSAVYLCASSTLQGSSYEQYFGPGTRLTVT.